The TCR beta chain described here comes from a study of T cell responses to AZD1222 COVID-19 vaccine. Study conclusions and caveats: Clonal diversity was possibly underestimated; the donors were predominantly white British and more often female. Only a handful of people who got AZD1222 tested seropositive at baseline. Vaccine-related CD4 TCRs covered spike, predominating at 160-218 and 743-854.

Turning to this clone: Its antigen is still unknown.

Measured with immunoSEQ multiplex PCR; TCRdb has only the in-frame clones, and not every one. This sample carries over 150,000 clones, roughly 94% of them seen once, and the ten largest clones take 1.5% to 2%. Germline CDR1 and CDR2: LNHDA and SQIVND (reference sequence). V lost 7 bases and J lost 1, with 7 bases in between. The CDR3 length is 12 residues. V usage is TRBV19 and J usage is TRBJ1-1; no firm D call. The TCR sequence derives from an adult who received the AZD1222 COVID-19 vaccine. The sequencing used peripheral blood, collected 28 days after the second AZD1222 dose. This CDR3 reads CASNSGNTEAFF. In DNA form, the CDR3 reads TGTGCCAGTAATTCGGGGAACACTGAAGCTTTCTTT. Full variable domain (missing parts from reference TRBV19 and TRBJ1-1): DGGITQSPKYLFRKEGQNVTLSCEQNLNHDAMYWYRQDPGQGLRLIYYSQIVNDFQKGDIAEGYSVSREKKESFPLTVTSAQKNPTAFYLCASNSGNTEAFFGQGTRLTVV.